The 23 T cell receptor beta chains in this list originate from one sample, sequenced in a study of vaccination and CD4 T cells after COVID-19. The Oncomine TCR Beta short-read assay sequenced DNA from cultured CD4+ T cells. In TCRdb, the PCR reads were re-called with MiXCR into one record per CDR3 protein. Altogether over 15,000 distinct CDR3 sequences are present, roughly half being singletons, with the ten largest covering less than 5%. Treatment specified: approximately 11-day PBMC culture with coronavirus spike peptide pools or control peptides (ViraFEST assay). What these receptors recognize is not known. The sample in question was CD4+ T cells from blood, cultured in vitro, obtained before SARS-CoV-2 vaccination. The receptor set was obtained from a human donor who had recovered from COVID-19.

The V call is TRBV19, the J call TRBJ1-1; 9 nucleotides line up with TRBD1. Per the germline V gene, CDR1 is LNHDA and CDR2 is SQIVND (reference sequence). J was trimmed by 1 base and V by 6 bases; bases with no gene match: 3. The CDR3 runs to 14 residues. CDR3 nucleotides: TGTGCCAGTAGGGACAGGGGCAAGAACACTGAAGCTTTCTTT. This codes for CASRDRGKNTEAFF. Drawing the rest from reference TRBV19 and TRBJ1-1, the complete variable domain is DGGITQSPKYLFRKEGQNVTLSCEQNLNHDAMYWYRQDPGQGLRLIYYSQIVNDFQKGDIAEGYSVSREKKESFPLTVTSAQKNPTAFYLCASRDRGKNTEAFFGQGTRLTVV.

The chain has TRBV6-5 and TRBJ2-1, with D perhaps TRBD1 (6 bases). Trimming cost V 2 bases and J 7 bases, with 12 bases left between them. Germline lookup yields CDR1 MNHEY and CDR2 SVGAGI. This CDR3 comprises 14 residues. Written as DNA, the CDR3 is TGTGCCAGCAGTTACCCTTCAGGGGCGAATGAGCAGTTCTTC. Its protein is CASSYPSGANEQFF.

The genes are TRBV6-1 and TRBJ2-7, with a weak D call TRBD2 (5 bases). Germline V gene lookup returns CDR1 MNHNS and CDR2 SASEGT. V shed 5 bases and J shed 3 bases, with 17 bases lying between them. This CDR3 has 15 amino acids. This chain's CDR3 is CASSLSAGVSYEQYF. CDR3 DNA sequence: TGTGCCAGCAGTCTCAGCGCCGGGGTAAGCTACGAGCAGTACTTC.

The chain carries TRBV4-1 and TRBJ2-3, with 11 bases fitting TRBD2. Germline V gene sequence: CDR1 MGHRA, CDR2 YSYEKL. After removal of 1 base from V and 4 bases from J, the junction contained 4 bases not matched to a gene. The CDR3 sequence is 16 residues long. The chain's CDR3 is CASSQGSGGVPDTQYF. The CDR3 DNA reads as TGCGCCAGCAGCCAAGGTAGCGGGGGGGTGCCAGATACGCAGTATTTT.

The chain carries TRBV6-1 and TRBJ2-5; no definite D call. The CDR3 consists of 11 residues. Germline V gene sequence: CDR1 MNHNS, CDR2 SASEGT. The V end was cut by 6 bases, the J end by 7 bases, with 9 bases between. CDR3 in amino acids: CASSSLGTQYF. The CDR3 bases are TGTGCCAGCAGCTCCCTAGGGACCCAGTACTTC.

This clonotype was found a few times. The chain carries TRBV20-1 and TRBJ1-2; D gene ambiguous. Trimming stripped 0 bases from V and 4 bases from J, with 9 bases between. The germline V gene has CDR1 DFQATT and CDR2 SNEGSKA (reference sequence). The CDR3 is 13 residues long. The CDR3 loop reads CSARDSRGYGYTF. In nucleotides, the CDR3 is TGCAGTGCTAGAGACTCACGGGGCTATGGCTACACCTTC.

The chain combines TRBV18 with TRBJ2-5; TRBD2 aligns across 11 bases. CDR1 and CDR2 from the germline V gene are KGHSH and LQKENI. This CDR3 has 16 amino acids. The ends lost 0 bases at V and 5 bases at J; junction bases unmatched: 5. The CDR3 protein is CASSPPLAGEGETQYF. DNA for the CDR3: TGTGCCAGCTCACCACCACTAGCGGGAGAAGGGGAGACCCAGTACTTC.

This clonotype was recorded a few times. The CDR3 here is CASSYGTGASNTEAFF. In DNA, the CDR3 is TGTGCCAGCAGTTACGGAACAGGAGCCTCGAACACTGAAGCTTTCTTT. The rearrangement joins TRBV6-5 to TRBJ1-1; perhaps TRBD1 as D (5 bases). The CDR3 spans 16 residues. Germline V CDR1 and CDR2: MNHEY, SVGAGI. Trimming shortened V by 2 bases and J by 1 base, and 14 bases separated the two germline ends.

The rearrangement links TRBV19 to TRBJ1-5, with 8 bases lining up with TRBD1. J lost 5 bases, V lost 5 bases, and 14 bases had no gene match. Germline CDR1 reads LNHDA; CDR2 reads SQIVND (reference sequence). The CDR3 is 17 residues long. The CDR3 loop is CASSRSGQVGADQPQHF. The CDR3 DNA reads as TGTGCCAGTAGTCGTTCGGGACAGGTCGGCGCGGATCAGCCCCAGCATTTT.

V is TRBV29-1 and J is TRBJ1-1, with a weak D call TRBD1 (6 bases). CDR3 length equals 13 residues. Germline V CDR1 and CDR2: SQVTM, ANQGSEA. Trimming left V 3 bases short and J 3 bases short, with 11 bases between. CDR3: CSVETGGYTEAFF. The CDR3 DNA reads TGCAGCGTTGAGACAGGCGGATACACTGAAGCTTTCTTT.

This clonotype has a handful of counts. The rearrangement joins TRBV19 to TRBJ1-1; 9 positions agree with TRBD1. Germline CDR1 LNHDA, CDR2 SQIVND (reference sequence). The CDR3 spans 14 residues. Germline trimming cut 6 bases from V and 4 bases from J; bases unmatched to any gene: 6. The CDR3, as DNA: TGTGCCAGTAGCCGGGACAGGGAGAGCACTGAAGCTTTCTTT. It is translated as CASSRDRESTEAFF.

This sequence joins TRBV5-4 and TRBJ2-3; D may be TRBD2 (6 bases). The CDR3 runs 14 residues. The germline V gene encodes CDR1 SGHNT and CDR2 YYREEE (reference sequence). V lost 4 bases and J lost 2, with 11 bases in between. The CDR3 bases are TGTGCCAGCAGCAGGGACTCTAACACAGATACGCAGTATTTT. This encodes CASSRDSNTDTQYF.

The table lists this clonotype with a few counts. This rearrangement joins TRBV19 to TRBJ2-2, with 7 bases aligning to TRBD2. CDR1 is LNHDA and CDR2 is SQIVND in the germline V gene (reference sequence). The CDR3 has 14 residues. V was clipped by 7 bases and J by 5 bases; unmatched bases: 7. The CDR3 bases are TGTGCCAGTAAGGGGAGGGCGGGGACCGGGGAGCTGTTTTTT. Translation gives CASKGRAGTGELFF.

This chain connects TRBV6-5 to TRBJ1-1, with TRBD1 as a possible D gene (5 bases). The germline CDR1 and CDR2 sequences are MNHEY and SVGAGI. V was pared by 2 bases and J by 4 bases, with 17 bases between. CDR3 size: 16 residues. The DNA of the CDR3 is TGTGCCAGCAGTTACCAGTCAGCTGGGGGGGGCACTGAAGCTTTCTTT. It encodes CASSYQSAGGGTEAFF.

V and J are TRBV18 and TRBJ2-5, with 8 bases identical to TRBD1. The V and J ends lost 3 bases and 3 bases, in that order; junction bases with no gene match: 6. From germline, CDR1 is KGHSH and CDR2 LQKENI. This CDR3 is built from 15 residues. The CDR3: CASSPSGTGKETQYF. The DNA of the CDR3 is TGTGCCAGCTCACCTTCCGGGACAGGAAAAGAGACCCAGTACTTC.

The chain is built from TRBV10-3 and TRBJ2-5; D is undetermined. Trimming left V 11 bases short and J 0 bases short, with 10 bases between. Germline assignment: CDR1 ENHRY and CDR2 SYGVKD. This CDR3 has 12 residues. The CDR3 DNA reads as TGTGCCGCCGCTGCGCACCAAGAGACCCAGTACTTC. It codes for CAAAAHQETQYF.

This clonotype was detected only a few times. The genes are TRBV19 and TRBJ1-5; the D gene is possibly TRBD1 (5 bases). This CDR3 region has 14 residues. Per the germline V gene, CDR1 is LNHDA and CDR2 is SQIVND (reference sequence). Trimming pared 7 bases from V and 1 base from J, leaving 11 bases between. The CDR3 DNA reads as TGTGCCAGTACGCAGGGACGGAGCAATCAGCCCCAGCATTTT. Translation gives CASTQGRSNQPQHF.

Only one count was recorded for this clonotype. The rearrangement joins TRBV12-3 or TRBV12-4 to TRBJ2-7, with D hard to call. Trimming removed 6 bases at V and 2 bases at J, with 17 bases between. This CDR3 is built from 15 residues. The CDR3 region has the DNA TGTGCCAGCAGCTTGAGGCGGTCGCCGACCTACGAGCAGTACTTC. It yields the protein CASSLRRSPTYEQYF.

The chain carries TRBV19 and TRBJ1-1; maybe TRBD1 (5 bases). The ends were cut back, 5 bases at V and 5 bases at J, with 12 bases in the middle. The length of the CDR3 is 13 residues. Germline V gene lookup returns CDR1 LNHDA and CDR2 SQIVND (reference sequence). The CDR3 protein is CASSPQRGTEAFF. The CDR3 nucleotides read TGTGCCAGTAGTCCCCAGAGGGGAACTGAAGCTTTCTTT.

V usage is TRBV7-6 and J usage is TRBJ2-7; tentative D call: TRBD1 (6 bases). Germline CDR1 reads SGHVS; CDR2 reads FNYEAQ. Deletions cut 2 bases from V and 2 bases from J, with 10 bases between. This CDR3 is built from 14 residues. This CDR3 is CASSLTDRTYEQYF. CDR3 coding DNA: TGTGCCAGCAGCTTAACAGACAGGACCTACGAGCAGTACTTC.

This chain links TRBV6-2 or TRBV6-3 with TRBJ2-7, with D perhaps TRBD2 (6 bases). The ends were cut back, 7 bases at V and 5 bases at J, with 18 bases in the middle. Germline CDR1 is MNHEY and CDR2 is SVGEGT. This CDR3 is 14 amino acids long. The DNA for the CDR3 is TGTGCCAGCACAGGCAGGGAGGTCCAAGACGAGCAGTACTTC. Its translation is CASTGREVQDEQYF.

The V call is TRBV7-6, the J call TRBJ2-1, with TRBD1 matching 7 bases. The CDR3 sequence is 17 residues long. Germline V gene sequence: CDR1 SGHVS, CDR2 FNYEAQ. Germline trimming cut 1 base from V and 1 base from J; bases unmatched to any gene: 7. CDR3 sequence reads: CASSLGRGRGSYNEQFF. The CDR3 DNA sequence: TGTGCCAGCAGCTTAGGAAGGGGGCGCGGGTCCTACAATGAGCAGTTCTTC.

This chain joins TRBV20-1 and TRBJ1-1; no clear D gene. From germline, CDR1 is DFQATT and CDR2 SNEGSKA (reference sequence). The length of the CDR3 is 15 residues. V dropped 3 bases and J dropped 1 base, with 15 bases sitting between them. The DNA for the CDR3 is TGCAGTGCTAGCAGAGTGGGGAGACAGAACACTGAAGCTTTCTTT. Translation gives CSASRVGRQNTEAFF.